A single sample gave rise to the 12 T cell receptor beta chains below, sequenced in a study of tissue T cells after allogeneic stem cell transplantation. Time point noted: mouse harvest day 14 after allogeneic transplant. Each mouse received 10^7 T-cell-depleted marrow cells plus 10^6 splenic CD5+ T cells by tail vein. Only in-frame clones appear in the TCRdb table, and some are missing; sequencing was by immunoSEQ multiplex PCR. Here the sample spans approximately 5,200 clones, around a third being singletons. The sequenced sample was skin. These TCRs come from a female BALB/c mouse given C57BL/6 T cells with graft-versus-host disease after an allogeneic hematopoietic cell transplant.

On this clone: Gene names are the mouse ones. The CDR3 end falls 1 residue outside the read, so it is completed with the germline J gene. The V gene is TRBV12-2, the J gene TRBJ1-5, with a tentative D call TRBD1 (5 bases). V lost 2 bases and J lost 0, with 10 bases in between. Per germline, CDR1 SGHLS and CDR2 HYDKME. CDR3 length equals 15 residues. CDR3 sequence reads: CASSRQGFNNQAPLF. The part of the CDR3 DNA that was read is TGTGCCAGCTCTCGCCAGGGATTTAACAACCAGGCTCCGCTT.

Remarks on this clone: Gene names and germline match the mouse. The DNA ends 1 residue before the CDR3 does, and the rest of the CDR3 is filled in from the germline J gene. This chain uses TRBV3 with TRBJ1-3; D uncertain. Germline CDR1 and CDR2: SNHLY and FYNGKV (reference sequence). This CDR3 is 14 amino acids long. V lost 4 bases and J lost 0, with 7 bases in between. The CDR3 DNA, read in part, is TGTGCCAGCAGCTCACAAAATTCTGGAAATACGCTCTAT. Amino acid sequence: CASSSQNSGNTLY. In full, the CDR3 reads CASSSQNSGNTLYF. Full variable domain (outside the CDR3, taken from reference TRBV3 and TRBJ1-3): GPKVLQIPSHQIIDMGQMVTLNCDPVSNHLYFYWYKQILGQQMEFLVNFYNGKVMEKSKLFKDQFSVERPDGSYFTLKIQPTALEDSAVYFCASSSQNSGNTLYFGEGSRLIVV.

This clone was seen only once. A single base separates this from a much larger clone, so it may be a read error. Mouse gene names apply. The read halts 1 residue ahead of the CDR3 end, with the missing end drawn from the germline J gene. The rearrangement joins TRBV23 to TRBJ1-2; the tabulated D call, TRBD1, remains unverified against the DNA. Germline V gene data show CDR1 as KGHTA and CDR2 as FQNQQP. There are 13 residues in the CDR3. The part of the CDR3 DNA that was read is TGCTCCAGCAGTCAAAGACAGAACTCCGACTACACC. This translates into CSSSQRQNSDYT. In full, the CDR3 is CSSSQRQNSDYTF.

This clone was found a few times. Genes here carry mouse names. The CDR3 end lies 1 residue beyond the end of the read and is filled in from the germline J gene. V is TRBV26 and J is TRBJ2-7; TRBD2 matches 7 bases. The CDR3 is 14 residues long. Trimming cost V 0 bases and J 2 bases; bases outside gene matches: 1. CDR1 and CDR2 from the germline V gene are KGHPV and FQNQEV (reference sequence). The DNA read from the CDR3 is TGTGCCAGCAGTCTGTCCGGGGGGGCCTATGAACAGTAC. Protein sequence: CASSLSGGAYEQY. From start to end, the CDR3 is CASSLSGGAYEQYF.

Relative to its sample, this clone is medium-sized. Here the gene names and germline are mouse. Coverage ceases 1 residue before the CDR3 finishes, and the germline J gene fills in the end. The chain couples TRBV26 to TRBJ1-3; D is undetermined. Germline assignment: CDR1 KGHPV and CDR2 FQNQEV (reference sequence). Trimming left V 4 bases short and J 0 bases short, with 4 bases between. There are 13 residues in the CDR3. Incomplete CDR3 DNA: TGTGCCAGCAGTCAAGGTTCTGGAAATACGCTCTAT. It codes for CASSQGSGNTLY. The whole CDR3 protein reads CASSQGSGNTLYF.

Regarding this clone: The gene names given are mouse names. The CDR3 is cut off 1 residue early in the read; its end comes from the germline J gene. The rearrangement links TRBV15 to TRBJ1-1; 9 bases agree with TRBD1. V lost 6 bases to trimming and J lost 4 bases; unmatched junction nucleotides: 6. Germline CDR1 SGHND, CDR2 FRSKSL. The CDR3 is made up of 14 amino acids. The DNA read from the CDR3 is TGTGCCAGCAGCCTACAGGGGGCTGGCACAGAAGTCTTC. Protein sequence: CASSLQGAGTEVF. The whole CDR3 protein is CASSLQGAGTEVFF.

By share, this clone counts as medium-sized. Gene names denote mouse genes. CDR3 loop: CASSLDWTGGSGNTLYF. The DNA read from the CDR3 is TGTGCAAGCAGCTTAGATTGGACAGGGGGTTCTGGAAATACGCTCTAT. This chain uses TRBV16 with TRBJ1-3; TRBD1 agrees at 10 bases. The read stops 1 residue short of the end of the CDR3; the missing end is completed from the germline J gene. The V and J ends lost 0 bases and 0 bases, in that order; junction bases with no gene match: 2. Looked up from germline, CDR1 is SGHSA and CDR2 is FRNQAP. The CDR3 covers 17 residues.

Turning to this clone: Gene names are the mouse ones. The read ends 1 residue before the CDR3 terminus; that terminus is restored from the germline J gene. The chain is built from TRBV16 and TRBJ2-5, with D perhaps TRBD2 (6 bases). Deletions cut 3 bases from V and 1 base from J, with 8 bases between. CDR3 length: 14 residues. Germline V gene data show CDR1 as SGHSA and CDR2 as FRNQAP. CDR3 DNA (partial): TGTGCAAGCAGCTTTTCTGGGGACCAAGACACCCAGTAC. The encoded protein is CASSFSGDQDTQY. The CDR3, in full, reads CASSFSGDQDTQYF. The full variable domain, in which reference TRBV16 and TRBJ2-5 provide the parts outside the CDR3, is NAGVIQTPRHKVTGKGQEATLWCEPISGHSAVFWYRQTIVQGLEFLTYFRNQAPIDDSGMPKERFSAQMPNQSHSTLKIQSTQPQDSAVYLCASSFSGDQDTQYFGPGTRLLVL.

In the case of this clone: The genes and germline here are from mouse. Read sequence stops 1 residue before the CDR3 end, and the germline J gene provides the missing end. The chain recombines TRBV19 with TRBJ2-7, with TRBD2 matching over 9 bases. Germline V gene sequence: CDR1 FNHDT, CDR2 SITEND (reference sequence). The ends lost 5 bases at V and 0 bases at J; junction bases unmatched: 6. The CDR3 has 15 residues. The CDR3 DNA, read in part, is TGTGCCAGCAGCACGGACTGGGGAAGCTCCTATGAACAGTAC. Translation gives CASSTDWGSSYEQY. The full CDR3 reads CASSTDWGSSYEQYF.

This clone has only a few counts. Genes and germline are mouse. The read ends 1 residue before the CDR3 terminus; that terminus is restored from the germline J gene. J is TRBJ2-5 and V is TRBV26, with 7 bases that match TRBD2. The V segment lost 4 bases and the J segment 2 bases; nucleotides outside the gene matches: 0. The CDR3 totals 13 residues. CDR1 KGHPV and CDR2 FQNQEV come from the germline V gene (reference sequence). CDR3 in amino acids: CASSRLGQDTQYF. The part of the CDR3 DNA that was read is TGTGCCAGCAGTCGACTGGGCCAAGACACCCAGTAC.

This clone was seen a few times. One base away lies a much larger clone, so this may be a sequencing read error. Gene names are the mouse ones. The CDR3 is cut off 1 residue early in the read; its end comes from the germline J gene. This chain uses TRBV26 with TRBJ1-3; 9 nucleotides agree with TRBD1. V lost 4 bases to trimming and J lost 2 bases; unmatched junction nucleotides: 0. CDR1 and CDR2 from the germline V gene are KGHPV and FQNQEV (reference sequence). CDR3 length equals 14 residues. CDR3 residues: CASSRTGAGNTLYF. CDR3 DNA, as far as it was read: TGTGCCAGCAGTCGGACAGGGGCTGGAAATACGCTCTAT.

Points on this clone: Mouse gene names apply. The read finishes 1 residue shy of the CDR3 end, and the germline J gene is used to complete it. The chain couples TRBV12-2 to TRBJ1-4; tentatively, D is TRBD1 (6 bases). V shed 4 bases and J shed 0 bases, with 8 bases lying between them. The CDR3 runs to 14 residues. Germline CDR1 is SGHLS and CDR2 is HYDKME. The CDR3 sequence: CASSPGVSNERLFF. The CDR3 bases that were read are TGTGCCAGCTCCCCAGGGGTTTCCAACGAAAGATTATTT.